A selection of T cell receptor beta chains follows, all from one sample in a study of identical twins. TCRdb analysed the 5' RACE reads with MiXCR anew, one entry per CDR3 protein. The table has fewer than 550,000 distinct CDR3 sequences, over 11% seen once; the top ten hold approximately 1%. These data were likewise used in another study, on yellow fever vaccine responses in identical twins.

The sequenced material came from CD4+ T cells sorted from blood. Source of these receptors: a woman between 18 and 29 years old in good health. The conserved cysteine and the conserved F or W are not part of the CDR3 here. Each record gives: V gene, J gene, clone size, CDR3 protein. Only part of the rows carry a size: once, few, many, or a class if the clone is expanded.

TRBV25-1	TRBJ2-5	NA	ASTGRQYQETQY
TRBV28	TRBJ2-7	few	ASSSNTGPYEQY
TRBV20-1	TRBJ2-7	few	SATAGTTGYEQY
TRBV4-1	TRBJ2-1	few	ASSQPPGLAGLNFYNEQF
TRBV9	TRBJ2-1	NA	ASSINNEQF
TRBV6-5	TRBJ1-1	NA	ASSYNRGGVTEAF
TRBV6-1	TRBJ2-5	NA	ASSRSGTGRETQY
TRBV12-3/TRBV12-4	TRBJ1-2	NA	ASSRTENGYT
TRBV3-1	TRBJ1-1	NA	ASSHLAGGRTEAF
TRBV12-5	TRBJ2-7	NA	ASGSSGAGGEQY
TRBV12-3/TRBV12-4	TRBJ1-5	many	ASMFEGTRNQPQH
TRBV5-1	TRBJ1-6	NA	ASGSGQPNYNSPLH
TRBV20-1	TRBJ2-2	many	SAKGPGSDGELF
TRBV5-1	TRBJ1-6	NA	ASSLAEGTGFSPLH
TRBV18	TRBJ1-4	NA	ASSPPAGTREKLF
TRBV5-5	TRBJ1-6	NA	ASSLVLQGGSPLH
TRBV9	TRBJ2-2	few	ASSARGGTTNTGELF
TRBV7-8	TRBJ2-2	NA	ASSLISGSTIGELF
TRBV28	TRBJ1-2	many	ASSLDRANGYT
TRBV5-1	TRBJ2-6	many	ASSLDRAGANVLT
TRBV29-1	TRBJ1-4	few	SVSQGTDEKLF
TRBV11-2	TRBJ2-1	NA	ASRLTGTNDNEQF
TRBV3-1	TRBJ1-6	few	ASSQKGGISPLH
TRBV11-2	TRBJ1-1	NA	ASSLLLGTEAF
TRBV4-3	TRBJ2-2	NA	ASSQSGRAGTGELF
TRBV12-3/TRBV12-4	TRBJ2-1	many	ASSLVRRAEQF
TRBV5-1	TRBJ2-1	few	ASSLGGASLNEQF
TRBV20-1	TRBJ2-1	NA	SAPDQTGTGGLSEQF
TRBV20-1	TRBJ2-7	few	SAPGETSYEQY
TRBV10-3	TRBJ1-6	NA	AISEVGQGHSPLH
TRBV24-1	TRBJ2-2	few	ATSLGEGRGAGELF
TRBV12-3/TRBV12-4	TRBJ2-3	many	ASSPRDRVRGTQY
TRBV12-3/TRBV12-4	TRBJ2-5	NA	ASSLGQGSLETQY
TRBV5-6	TRBJ2-7	many	ASSLDQTSGASSYEQY
TRBV6-2/TRBV6-3	TRBJ2-6	NA	ASSYLLPGRSSGANVLT
TRBV6-2/TRBV6-3	TRBJ2-7	few	ASSRDGEQY
TRBV7-9	TRBJ2-7	many	ASSSLPLGEQY
TRBV6-5	TRBJ2-7	few	ASSYKSRGHEQY
TRBV11-2	TRBJ2-3	NA	ASSLEVSTDTQY
TRBV20-1	TRBJ2-6	NA	SASPSVGGTGANVLT
TRBV18	TRBJ2-5	few	ASSPSWDETQY
TRBV20-1	TRBJ2-3	few	SVRSRAGYTDTQY
TRBV29-1	TRBJ2-1	few	SVTDRGLQF
TRBV6-2/TRBV6-3	TRBJ2-5	NA	ASSPLRSGATGTQY
TRBV4-1	TRBJ2-1	few	ASSQEAGRGAIAEPNNEQF
TRBV12-3/TRBV12-4	TRBJ2-3	few	ASSLAGQGYTDTQY
TRBV14	TRBJ2-3	few	ASSLGTSQY
TRBV20-1	TRBJ2-7	many	SARDYREQGVSYEQY
TRBV6-1	TRBJ2-7	NA	ASTQTLSPYEQY
TRBV9	TRBJ2-1	few	ASSVRDRGTSGRFGNEQF
TRBV20-1	TRBJ2-2	NA	SAWDTGELS
TRBV6-1	TRBJ2-7	few	ASSLLNGGGPAEQY
TRBV2	TRBJ2-1	many	ATRLGPNEQF
TRBV6-5	TRBJ2-7	NA	ASSYRVGRDEQY
TRBV7-2	TRBJ2-5	NA	ASSRTSGGGGETQY
TRBV7-2	TRBJ2-3	many	ASSLVGSQY
TRBV25-1	TRBJ1-2	few	ASQARGRWGYT